This is a list of T cell receptor beta chains from one sample in a study of human T cells and chemical hapten exposure. In TCRdb, the RACE reads were re-called with MiXCR into one record per CDR3 protein. The table includes about 82,000 distinct CDR3 sequences, roughly a tenth detected once. This sample comprised whole blood, obtained in connection with sensitization to the hapten diphenylcyclopropenone (DPC). The receptors were gathered from a woman aged 45 to 65 with alopecia areata. Some clones in this sample may be carry-over from other donors' samples. Each CDR3 is given without its conserved first and last residue. Not every row has a clone size; where given, it reads once, few, many or a size class.

CDR3	J	V	size
ASSGRPGELF	TRBJ2-2	TRBV7-7	many
ATSGLGLEGYT	TRBJ1-2	TRBV24-1	-
ASSLASGAHFQETQY	TRBJ2-5	TRBV5-1	-
ASSLAGRAYEQY	TRBJ2-7	TRBV11-3	many
SAGDSHTYEQY	TRBJ2-7	TRBV20-1	-
ASSQGQLSEQY	TRBJ2-7	TRBV5-8	few
ASSLTLGDTQY	TRBJ2-3	TRBV7-6	many
ASSLAGTTNTGELF	TRBJ2-2	TRBV7-2	many
ASSYSGRASQGEQF	TRBJ2-1	TRBV7-2	many
ASNQQGLNIQY	TRBJ2-4	TRBV27	few
SARAETGYTDTQY	TRBJ2-3	TRBV20-1	many
ASSRLAGVKNEQF	TRBJ2-1	TRBV3-1	few
SVLKTGSGELF	TRBJ2-2	TRBV29-1	-
ASSATRQPQH	TRBJ1-5	TRBV5-8	-
SAIGTSGARQTQY	TRBJ2-5	TRBV20-1	-
ASKAGGGFDYNEQF	TRBJ2-1	TRBV4-1	few
ASSSNRASTDTQY	TRBJ2-3	TRBV11-2	many
SALAGDYEQY	TRBJ2-7	TRBV20-1	-
SARGGGLETQY	TRBJ2-5	TRBV20-1	few
ASSNNPGPSYGYT	TRBJ1-2	TRBV7-9	-
ASKRTGGRETQY	TRBJ2-5	TRBV2	few
ASSFAGGNTEAF	TRBJ1-1	TRBV7-6	few
ATSQGASSYEQY	TRBJ2-7	TRBV6-5	-
ASSLAFASYEQY	TRBJ2-7	TRBV7-6	-
ASSGRQETQY	TRBJ2-5	TRBV18	few
ASSLVGSGLGSNQPQH	TRBJ1-5	TRBV7-2	many
ASSGGTLISKNIQY	TRBJ2-4	TRBV9	-
SASGTGGEKLF	TRBJ1-4	TRBV20-1	many
ASTLAGPTDTQY	TRBJ2-3	TRBV7-6	-
SGRGQGDYEQY	TRBJ2-7	TRBV29-1	many
ASSISALSSYEQY	TRBJ2-7	TRBV19	few
ASSFMQGQETQY	TRBJ2-5	TRBV7-6	-
ASSKDGQGESYGYT	TRBJ1-2	TRBV21-1	many
ASSEPSPAPGYT	TRBJ1-2	TRBV7-2	-
ASSLGSSKQAF	TRBJ1-1	TRBV7-2	few
ASNWGGPYNEQF	TRBJ2-1	TRBV2	-
ASSPMRLGAF	TRBJ1-1	TRBV12-3/TRBV12-4	few
SAREGGLAGEMETQY	TRBJ2-5	TRBV20-1	few
ASSPDSPVHNEQF	TRBJ2-1	TRBV3-1	-
ASSLEGGGKQY	TRBJ2-7	TRBV5-1	-
ASSFSGGVNEQF	TRBJ2-1	TRBV7-2	few
SVRDRPDYTEAF	TRBJ1-1	TRBV29-1	many
SALTANTEAF	TRBJ1-1	TRBV29-1	few
ASSDLLRTSGKNIQY	TRBJ2-4	TRBV11-2	many
SARDGGQGVNIQY	TRBJ2-4	TRBV20-1	-
AIREGASGRRDNEQF	TRBJ2-1	TRBV10-3	few
ASSFPDEQY	TRBJ2-7	TRBV28	-